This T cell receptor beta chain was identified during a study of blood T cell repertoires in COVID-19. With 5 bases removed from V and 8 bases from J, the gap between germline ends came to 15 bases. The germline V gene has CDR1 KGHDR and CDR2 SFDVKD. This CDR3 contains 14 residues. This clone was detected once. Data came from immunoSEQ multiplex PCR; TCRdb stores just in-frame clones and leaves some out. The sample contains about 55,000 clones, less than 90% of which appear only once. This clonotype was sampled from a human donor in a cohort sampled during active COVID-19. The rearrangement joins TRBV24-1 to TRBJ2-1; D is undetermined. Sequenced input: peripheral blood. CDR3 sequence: CATSAWAGGDEQFF. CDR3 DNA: TGTGCCACCAGTGCTTGGGCCGGTGGCGATGAGCAGTTCTTC.